The 28 T cell receptor beta chains below were found in one sample sequenced in a study of T cell changes during pregnancy in multiple sclerosis (dated by TCRdb to between 2019 and 2020). Libraries were made using the immunoSEQ multiplex PCR assay. Imported from immuneACCESS, the table was reduced by TCRdb to in-frame sequences with V and J called. These copies leave out some clones; in studies compared against another copy, an unresolved V gene accounts for under half, and the cause of the remainder is not known. For this sample the table gives under 70,000 clones, of which about 93% were detected only once. About 0.27% of the sample comes from the top ten. Sequences were derived from CD4+ T cells from peripheral blood mononuclear cells, sampled after pregnancy. Receptor source: a female donor with multiple sclerosis, enrolled in a pregnancy study.

Here the CDR3 DNA reads TGTGCCAGCCGCAAGACAGGGGGCCTTGAAAAACTGTTTTTT. This translates into CASRKTGGLEKLFF. This rearrangement joins TRBV6-5 to TRBJ1-4; 10 nucleotides agree with TRBD1. Germline V lookup: CDR1 MNHEY, CDR2 SVGAGI. With V trimmed by 8 bases and J by 7 bases, 7 bases remained unmatched. The CDR3 is 14 residues long.

V gene TRBV7-6 combines with J gene TRBJ1-1; TRBD1 agrees at 7 bases. Per the germline V gene, CDR1 is SGHVS and CDR2 is FNYEAQ. This CDR3 contains 16 residues. The V segment lost 5 bases and the J segment 1 base; nucleotides outside the gene matches: 10. DNA of the CDR3: TGTGCCAGCAGCCTAACCTTGGGACAGCCGAACACTGAAGCTTTCTTT. Amino acid sequence: CASSLTLGQPNTEAFF.

This chain connects TRBV4-2 to TRBJ2-7; tentatively, D is TRBD2 (8 bases). Trimming shortened V by 3 bases and J by 3 bases, and 21 bases separated the two germline ends. Germline V gene lookup returns CDR1 LGHNA and CDR2 YNFKEQ. The CDR3 length is 17 residues. CDR3 nucleotides: TGTGCCAGCAGCCAGTTAACGGGGGGGACAGCGGACTACGAGCAGTACTTC. The encoded protein is CASSQLTGGTADYEQYF.

J is TRBJ2-7 and V is TRBV28; a weak D match, TRBD1 (5 bases). The CDR3 spans 13 residues. The germline gives CDR1 MDHEN, CDR2 SYDVKM. Trimming stripped 8 bases from V and 3 bases from J, with 14 bases between. CDR3 in amino acids: CASYDGAHYEQYF. Written as DNA, the CDR3 is TGTGCCAGCTACGATGGGGCACACTACGAGCAGTACTTC. The whole variable domain, remainder taken from reference TRBV28 and TRBJ2-7, is DVKVTQSSRYLVKRTGEKVFLECVQDMDHENMFWYRQDPGLGLRLIYFSYDVKMKEKGDIPEGYSVSREKKERFSLILESASTNQTSMYLCASYDGAHYEQYFGPGTRLTVT.

The V call is TRBV27, the J call TRBJ2-1; 13 bases fit TRBD2. The germline V gene encodes CDR1 MNHEY and CDR2 SMNVEV (reference sequence). This CDR3 contains 16 residues. V lost 8 bases to trimming and J lost 6 bases; unmatched junction nucleotides: 10. CDR3 in amino acids: CASGSTLAGGPNEQFF. CDR3 nucleotide sequence: TGTGCCAGCGGCTCCACACTAGCGGGAGGGCCCAATGAGCAGTTCTTC.

This chain connects TRBV20-1 to TRBJ2-7; D is possibly TRBD2 (6 bases). This CDR3 has 11 residues. Trimming left V 3 bases short and J 7 bases short, with 10 bases between. Germline V gene data show CDR1 as DFQATT and CDR2 as SNEGSKA (reference sequence). For the CDR3, the DNA is TGCAGTGCTAGCCGGGGGTGGGAGCAGTACTTC. The encoded protein is CSASRGWEQYF.

The V gene is TRBV7-8, the J gene TRBJ2-1; 11 bases map to TRBD2. V was pared by 0 bases and J by 5 bases, with 6 bases of the junction left unmatched. The CDR3 totals 17 residues. Germline CDR1 and CDR2: SGHVS and FQNEAQ. The CDR3 DNA is TGTGCCAGCAGCTTAGCATATAGCGGGGGGGCCGACAATGAGCAGTTCTTC. It yields the protein CASSLAYSGGADNEQFF.

The rearrangement links TRBV7-9 to TRBJ1-2; D not resolved. This CDR3 has 14 residues. The ends were cut back, 2 bases at V and 2 bases at J, with 9 bases in the middle. Germline CDR1 reads SEHNR; CDR2 reads FQNEAQ (reference sequence). The CDR3 nucleotides are TGTGCCAGCAGCTTATTCCCGGAGAACTATGGCTACACCTTC. Translation: CASSLFPENYGYTF.

This clone has more than one count but fewer than ten. This sequence joins TRBV5-1 and TRBJ2-2; D is ambiguous. This CDR3 is 14 amino acids long. Germline V CDR1 and CDR2: SGHRS, YFSETQ. Trimming took off 4 bases at V and 9 bases at J, with 16 bases between the two ends. The CDR3 region is CASSEPSLNRELFF. For the CDR3, the DNA is TGCGCCAGCAGCGAGCCTAGTTTGAATAGGGAGCTGTTTTTT.

The gene calls are TRBV2 and TRBJ2-7, with D maybe TRBD2 (6 bases). Germline values: CDR1 SNHLY, CDR2 FYNNEI. The V end was cut by 5 bases, the J end by 9 bases, with 17 bases between. This CDR3 contains 13 residues. The CDR3 sequence: CASSNGRQRGQYF. The CDR3 nucleotides are TGTGCCAGCAGTAACGGGAGACAAAGGGGGCAGTACTTC.

The chain has TRBV6-1 and TRBJ2-3, with D maybe TRBD2 (6 bases). Trimming shortened V by 8 bases and J by 7 bases, and 7 bases separated the two germline ends. Looked up from germline, CDR1 is MNHNS and CDR2 is SASEGT. The length of the CDR3 is 10 residues. Written as DNA, the CDR3 is TGTGCCAGCGCGGGGAATACGCAGTATTTT. It encodes CASAGNTQYF.

This chain connects TRBV27 to TRBJ2-7; D might be TRBD1 (5 bases). The CDR3 runs 14 residues. V was pared by 4 bases and J by 1 base, with 11 bases between. The germline V gene encodes CDR1 MNHEY and CDR2 SMNVEV (reference sequence). The chain's CDR3 is CASSSLPGSYEQYF. DNA of the CDR3: TGTGCCAGCAGTTCCCTCCCAGGGTCCTACGAGCAGTACTTC.

In its sample, this clone was seen a few times. V is TRBV28 and J is TRBJ1-2; D gene unclear. Germline CDR1 is MDHEN and CDR2 is SYDVKM. The germline V and J ends were trimmed by 5 bases and 3 bases, with 25 bases remaining between them. The CDR3 length is 18 residues. The CDR3 loop reads CASSPSLRTATGDYGYTF. For the CDR3, the DNA is TGTGCCAGCAGTCCATCCCTCCGAACGGCCACGGGTGACTATGGCTACACCTTC.

This chain connects TRBV18 to TRBJ2-7, with 7 bases lining up with TRBD1. This CDR3 contains 13 residues. The V segment lost 5 bases and the J segment 4 bases; nucleotides outside the gene matches: 5. CDR1 is KGHSH, CDR2 LQKENI, per germline. The CDR3 protein is CASSDGTAYEQYF. CDR3 DNA: TGTGCCAGCTCAGACGGGACAGCGTACGAGCAGTACTTC.

The chain links TRBV30 to TRBJ2-5; TRBD1 matches at 7 bases. V gave up 3 bases and J gave up 2 bases; unmatched junction bases: 0. The length of the CDR3 is 12 residues. The V gene's germline CDR1 is GTSNPN and CDR2 SVGIG (reference sequence). Here the CDR3 reads CAWRQGQETQYF. In DNA, the CDR3 is TGTGCCTGGAGACAGGGGCAAGAGACCCAGTACTTC. The whole variable domain, remainder taken from reference TRBV30 and TRBJ2-5, is SQTIHQWPATLVQPVGSPLSLECTVEGTSNPNLYWYRQAAGRGLQLLFYSVGIGQISSEVPQNLSASRPQDRQFILSSKKLLLSDSGFYLCAWRQGQETQYFGPGTRLLVL.

The V gene is TRBV7-2, the J gene TRBJ1-1; D is undetermined. Germline CDR1 SGHTA, CDR2 FQGNSA. The CDR3 contains 13 residues. V dropped 3 bases and J dropped 4 bases, with 9 bases sitting between them. CDR3 DNA sequence: TGTGCCAGCAGCTTTCCGGGGATCACTGAAGCTTTCTTT. This sequence encodes CASSFPGITEAFF.

The genes are TRBV10-3 and TRBJ2-7; D unclear. In germline, CDR1 is ENHRY, CDR2 SYGVKD. The CDR3 has 15 residues. The V end was cut by 6 bases, the J end by 0 bases, with 15 bases between. The CDR3 DNA follows: TGTGCCATCAGGGGTGGAAACCGGAGCTCCTACGAGCAGTACTTC. This gives the protein CAIRGGNRSSYEQYF.

V usage is TRBV5-4 and J usage is TRBJ2-5, with 14 bases identical to TRBD2. Germline loops: CDR1 SGHNT, CDR2 YYREEE (reference sequence). The V and J ends lost 10 bases and 4 bases, in that order; junction bases with no gene match: 3. The CDR3 is 13 amino acids. The CDR3 bases are TGTGCCGGGGGACTAGCGGGAGCAGAGACCCAGTACTTC. Its translation is CAGGLAGAETQYF.

The V gene is TRBV9, the J gene TRBJ1-2; D not certain. V shed 1 base and J shed 3 bases, with 10 bases lying between them. The V gene's germline CDR1 is SGDLS and CDR2 YYNGEE. This CDR3 contains 14 residues. CDR3 DNA sequence: TGTGCCAGCAGCGTATTGGCCCTTGACTATGGCTACACCTTC. This codes for CASSVLALDYGYTF.

As to this clone: Other DNA sequences in the sample encode the same CDR3. J is TRBJ2-5 and V is TRBV7-9; no clear D. Per the germline V gene, CDR1 is SEHNR and CDR2 is FQNEAQ (reference sequence). Trimming removed 4 bases at V and 4 bases at J, with 4 bases between. The CDR3 extends over 11 amino acids. DNA for the CDR3: TGTGCCAGCAGCTCGGTAGAGACCCAGTACTTC. Encoded protein: CASSSVETQYF.

This chain's CDR3 is CAGRDRGYGYTF. Written as DNA, the CDR3 is TGTGCCGGCCGTGACAGGGGGTACGGCTACACCTTC. The chain is built from TRBV30 and TRBJ1-2, with 9 bases identical to TRBD1. Trimming at V came to 8 bases and at J to 8 bases, leaving 9 bases not matched to a gene. The CDR3 contains 12 residues. From germline, CDR1 is GTSNPN and CDR2 SVGIG (reference sequence).

This sequence joins TRBV28 and TRBJ1-3, with unresolved D. The V gene lost 3 bases and the J gene lost 2 bases, with 11 bases spanning the gap. In germline, CDR1 is MDHEN, CDR2 SYDVKM. This CDR3 has 15 residues. The CDR3 protein is CASSFLSGAGNTIYF. CDR3 bases: TGTGCCAGCAGTTTCCTCTCGGGAGCTGGAAACACCATATATTTT.

A single count supports this clone. The chain combines TRBV5-1 with TRBJ2-5; 7 nucleotides line up with TRBD2. J gave up 7 bases and V 1 base, and 13 bases lay outside the gene matches. There are 16 residues in the CDR3. Germline loops: CDR1 SGHRS, CDR2 YFSETQ. The CDR3 sequence: CASSLWREPSSRTQYF. The CDR3, as DNA: TGCGCCAGCAGCTTGTGGCGGGAGCCATCCTCTAGGACCCAGTACTTC.

The chain uses TRBV19 and TRBJ2-2, with D possibly matching TRBD2 (5 bases). V dropped 5 bases and J dropped 1 base, with 11 bases sitting between them. The germline gives CDR1 LNHDA, CDR2 SQIVND (reference sequence). The CDR3 length is 15 residues. The chain's CDR3 is CASSPPGRNTGELFF. The DNA of the CDR3 is TGTGCCAGTAGTCCCCCGGGGAGGAACACCGGGGAGCTGTTTTTT. The full variable domain, completed using reference TRBV19 and TRBJ2-2, is DGGITQSPKYLFRKEGQNVTLSCEQNLNHDAMYWYRQDPGQGLRLIYYSQIVNDFQKGDIAEGYSVSREKKESFPLTVTSAQKNPTAFYLCASSPPGRNTGELFFGEGSRLTVL.

This clone is a singleton in its sample. The J gene is TRBJ2-2, the V gene TRBV6-5; D might be TRBD1 (6 bases). This CDR3 is built from 15 residues. Germline-derived CDR1 and CDR2 are MNHEY and SVGAGI. The V and J ends lost 5 bases and 6 bases respectively, with 16 bases between them. The chain's CDR3 is CASSPGWGQPGELFF. CDR3 in DNA: TGTGCCAGCAGTCCTGGTTGGGGGCAACCCGGGGAGCTGTTTTTT.

The chain carries TRBV20-1 and TRBJ2-7, with TRBD1 matching over 7 bases. Germline trimming cut 5 bases from V and 9 bases from J; bases unmatched to any gene: 7. The CDR3 length is 11 residues. The germline gives CDR1 DFQATT, CDR2 SNEGSKA (reference sequence). The CDR3 sequence is CSAFGQVGQYF. CDR3 in DNA: TGCAGTGCTTTCGGACAGGTTGGGCAGTACTTC.

This sequence joins TRBV30 and TRBJ2-7; 8 positions agree with TRBD1. CDR1 and CDR2 from the germline V gene are GTSNPN and SVGIG (reference sequence). The CDR3 has 13 amino acids. With V trimmed by 5 bases and J by 7 bases, 10 bases remained unmatched. Here the CDR3 DNA reads TGTGCCTGGTCCCGGCAGGGGGCGAGAGAGCAGTACTTC. This codes for CAWSRQGAREQYF.

This clone is a singleton in its sample. The rearrangement links TRBV11-2 to TRBJ1-6; D remains unclear. This CDR3 has 15 residues. Trimming shortened V by 3 bases and J by 7 bases, and 13 bases separated the two germline ends. Germline assignment: CDR1 SGHAT and CDR2 FQNNGV. DNA for the CDR3: TGTGCCAGCAGCTTGTCGGAATTCAGGAATTCACCCCTCCACTTT. It encodes CASSLSEFRNSPLHF.